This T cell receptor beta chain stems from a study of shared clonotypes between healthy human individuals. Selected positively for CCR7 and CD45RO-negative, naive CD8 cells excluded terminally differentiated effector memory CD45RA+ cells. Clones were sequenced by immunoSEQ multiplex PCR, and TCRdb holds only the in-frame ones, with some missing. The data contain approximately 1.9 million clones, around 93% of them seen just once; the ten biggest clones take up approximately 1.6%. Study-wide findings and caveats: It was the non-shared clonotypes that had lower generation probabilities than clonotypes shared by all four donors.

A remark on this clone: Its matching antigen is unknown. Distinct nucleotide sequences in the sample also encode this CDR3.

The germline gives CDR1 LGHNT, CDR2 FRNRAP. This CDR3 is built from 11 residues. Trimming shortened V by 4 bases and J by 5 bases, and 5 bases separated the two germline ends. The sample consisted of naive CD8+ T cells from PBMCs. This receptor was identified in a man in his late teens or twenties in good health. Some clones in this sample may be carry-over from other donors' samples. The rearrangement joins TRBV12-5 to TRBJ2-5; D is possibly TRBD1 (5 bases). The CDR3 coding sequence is TGTGCTAGTGGTTCAGGGGAGACCCAGTACTTC. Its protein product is CASGSGETQYF.